Detailed here is one T cell receptor beta chain. Within the sample, other DNA sequences also encode this same CDR3. Clones were sequenced by immunoSEQ multiplex PCR, and TCRdb holds only the in-frame ones, with some missing. Here the sample spans 200,000 to 250,000 clones, roughly 78% being singletons. The data were obtained in a study of blood T cell repertoires in COVID-19. Study-level background: T cells, B-cell-depleted T cells, or PBMCs supplied cDNA or gDNA.

The receptor was derived from a woman aged 40 to 55 with acute or convalescent COVID-19. Sequenced input: peripheral blood.

CDR3 region: CATSEAGRNTEAFF. CDR3 DNA sequence: TGTGCCACCAGTGAAGCGGGGCGGAACACTGAAGCTTTCTTT. V usage is TRBV24-1 and J usage is TRBJ1-1, with D possibly matching TRBD1 (5 bases). From germline, CDR1 is KGHDR and CDR2 SFDVKD. The CDR3 spans 14 residues. V lost 4 bases to trimming and J lost 1 base, with 9 bases between them.